The clone carrying this TCR beta chain was found many times. These data are taken from a study of T cells in Graves' hyperthyroidism and ophthalmopathy. Exclusion of patients followed from uncontrolled infection, other autoimmune disease, pregnancy or lactation. RNA transcripts gave rise to amplified TCR beta CDR3 regions. The HTBI set primed first-round TCR CDR3 RT-PCR. MiXCR was run by TCRdb on the multiplex PCR reads, yielding one entry per CDR3 protein. The repertoire includes hundreds of thousands of distinct CDR3 sequences, 15% to 20% of them detected once, and around two fifths sits in the top ten. Germline V CDR1 and CDR2: MNHEY, SMNVEV (reference sequence). The CDR3 sequence is 13 residues long. V lost 2 bases, J lost 3 bases, and 7 bases lay in between.

V is TRBV27 and J is TRBJ2-5; D is ambiguous. This receptor was taken from a man in his forties with Graves' hyperthyroidism. The sample taken for sequencing was blood. CDR3 protein: CASSLRQEETQYF. The CDR3 coding sequence is TGTGCCAGCAGTTTACGGCAGGAAGAGACCCAGTACTTC.